This record looks at one TCR beta chain sequence and its context. The CDR3 is 15 amino acids. With 3 bases removed from V and 5 bases from J, the gap between germline ends came to 11 bases. The germline V gene encodes CDR1 MDHEN and CDR2 SYDVKM. The data belong to a study of shared clonotypes between healthy human individuals. Profiling relied on immunoSEQ multiplex PCR, and the TCRdb table lists in-frame clones only, not all of them. The repertoire holds some 500,000 clones, with roughly 95% as singletons. The genes are TRBV28 and TRBJ1-6; D unclear. Sequenced: naive CD4+ T cells sorted from blood. Subset indicated: CD45RA+ positively selected. This receptor was obtained from a woman aged 25 to 39 in good health. CDR3 DNA: TGTGCCAGCAGTTTCTCAGGCGGGAATAATTCACCCCTCCACTTT. Residues: CASSFSGGNNSPLHF.